This section outlines one T cell receptor beta chain sequence together with its context. As yet, its antigen is unknown. V was shortened by 0 bases and J by 1 base, with 10 bases between the two germline ends. Germline V gene data show CDR1 as SGHRS and CDR2 as YFSETQ. The CDR3 covers 15 residues. Patients all relapsed after autologous stem cell transplantation, and there was variation in brentuximab vedotin exposure. This sample is part of a study of PD-1 blockade in classical Hodgkin lymphoma. About the research overall: Nivolumab was administered to patients intravenously at 3 mg/kg every 2 weeks.

Assay: immunoSEQ multiplex PCR; the TCRdb copy retains only in-frame clones and omits some. The sample carries over 25,000 clones, less than 80% recorded once. General study results and limits: Complete responders possessed baseline diversity comparable to newly diagnosed patients. A significant rise in TCR diversity by C4D1 was seen for CD4+ but not CD8+ cells.

Sequencing was performed on peripheral blood mononuclear cells (PBMCs), taken before the second cycle of nivolumab. The rearrangement joins TRBV5-1 to TRBJ1-1; TRBD1 is a possible D gene (5 bases). The TCR was taken from a human donor with classical Hodgkin lymphoma. CDR3 nucleotides: TGCGCCAGCAGCTTGGAGACAGCAGAGAACACTGAAGCTTTCTTT. Protein sequence: CASSLETAENTEAFF.